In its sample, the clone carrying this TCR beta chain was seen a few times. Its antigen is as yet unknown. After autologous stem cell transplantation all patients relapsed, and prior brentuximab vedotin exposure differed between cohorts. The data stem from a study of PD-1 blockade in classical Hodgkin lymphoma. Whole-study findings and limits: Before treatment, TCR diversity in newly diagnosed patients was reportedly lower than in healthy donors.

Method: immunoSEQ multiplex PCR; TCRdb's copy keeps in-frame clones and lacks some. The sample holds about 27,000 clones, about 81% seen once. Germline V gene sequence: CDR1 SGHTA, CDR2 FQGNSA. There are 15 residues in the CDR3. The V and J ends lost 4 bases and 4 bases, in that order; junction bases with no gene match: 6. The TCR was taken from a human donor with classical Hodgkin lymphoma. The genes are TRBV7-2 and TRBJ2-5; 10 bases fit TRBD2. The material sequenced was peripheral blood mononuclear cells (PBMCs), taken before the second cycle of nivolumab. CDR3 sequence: CASSSAGGPGETQYF. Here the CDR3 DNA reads TGTGCCAGCAGCTCAGCGGGGGGGCCGGGAGAGACCCAGTACTTC.